This T cell receptor (beta chain) was recorded in a study of T cells in Graves' hyperthyroidism and ophthalmopathy. General study points: Ophthalmopathy was distinguished from stable hyperthyroidism by 13 V-J signatures.

V shed 6 bases and J shed 5 bases, with 17 bases lying between them. This CDR3 has 14 residues. Germline CDR1 reads KGHSH; CDR2 reads LQKENI. Clinical symptoms, serum thyroxine, TRAb, thyroid ultrasound and orbital computed tomography established diagnosis. Researchers took RNA transcripts and amplified the TCR beta CDR3 regions from them. HTBI primers drove first-round RT-PCR of the TCR CDR3. TCRdb reprocessed the multiplex PCR reads via MiXCR and lists one record per CDR3 protein. This table has some 570,000 distinct CDR3 sequences, about 14% appearing once. This clonotype came up many times. Its antigen remains unidentified.

V is TRBV18 and J is TRBJ2-7; no firm D call. Sequencing used blood. The receptor was isolated from a woman between 18 and 29 years old with Graves' ophthalmopathy. In DNA, the CDR3 is TGTGCCAGCTCCCGACCCACTCTGTCCCACGAGCAGTACTTC. Residues: CASSRPTLSHEQYF. The complete variable domain, with remaining parts taken from reference TRBV18 and TRBJ2-7, reads NAGVMQNPRHLVRRRGQEARLRCSPMKGHSHVYWYRQLPEEGLKFMVYLQKENIIDESGMPKERFSAEFPKEGPSILRIQQVVRGDSAAYFCASSRPTLSHEQYFGPGTRLTVT.